This T cell receptor beta chain was recovered during a study of cytomegalovirus exposure and HLA in healthy donors. Study results and caveats: The number of N-insertions in an Asian-associated ancestry cluster was reportedly below the roughly 660-donor mean in a later analysis. As immune exposure information, only CMV serostatus was available. A later analysis found TCR association rates differed by HLA locus, highest for DRB1 and lowest for HLA-C.

60 Vbeta and 13 Jbeta primers were used in PCR. Profiled with immunoSEQ multiplex PCR; TCRdb holds only in-frame clones, not every one. The sample holds about 140,000 clones; 70% to 80% are singletons and the top ten take about 1.7%. Turning to this clone: As yet, its antigen is unknown.

The sequence came from a female donor in good health and CMV-seropositive. The sequenced material came from PBMCs.

CDR3 in amino acids: CASSLSRDRGYYEQYF. As DNA, the CDR3 is TGCGCCAGCAGCTTGTCCCGGGACAGGGGCTACTACGAGCAGTACTTC. This chain uses TRBV5-1 with TRBJ2-7; TRBD1 matches 10 bases. Germline values: CDR1 SGHRS, CDR2 YFSETQ. V lost 1 base to trimming and J lost 3 bases; unmatched junction nucleotides: 7. This CDR3 comprises 16 residues.